Each of the 18 T cell receptor beta chains below was sequenced from the same sample in a study of blood T cell repertoires in COVID-19. Data came from immunoSEQ multiplex PCR; TCRdb stores just in-frame clones and leaves some out. The sample lists around 280,000 clones, approximately 88% seen once, with around 5.8% in the top ten. The sequenced material came from PBMCs or T cells enriched from blood (not recorded which). These receptors came from a woman between 40 and 50 years old who had recovered from COVID-19.

This clone has a single count. This chain uses TRBV4-1 with TRBJ1-4; possibly TRBD1 for D (6 bases). This CDR3 contains 15 residues. Germline V gene data show CDR1 as MGHRA and CDR2 as YSYEKL. V lost 4 bases to trimming and J lost 0 bases, with 9 bases between them. The CDR3 coding sequence is TGCGCCAGCAGCCCCGCAGGGGCAACTAATGAAAAACTGTTTTTT. Translating it yields CASSPAGATNEKLFF.

The chain has TRBV7-8 and TRBJ2-1, with 7 bases fitting TRBD2. The CDR3 extends over 16 amino acids. The germline V gene encodes CDR1 SGHVS and CDR2 FQNEAQ. V lost 5 bases and J lost 6; bases outside the gene matches: 13. The CDR3 protein is CASSLRPLTSLNEQFF. The CDR3 bases are TGTGCCAGCAGCCTTAGGCCCCTGACTAGCCTCAATGAGCAGTTCTTC. The variable domain in full, with the rest retrieved from reference TRBV7-8 and TRBJ2-1, is GAGVSQSPRYKVAKRGQDVALRCDPISGHVSLFWYQQALGQGPEFLTYFQNEAQLDKSGLPSDRFFAERPEGSVSTLKIQRTQQEDSAVYLCASSLRPLTSLNEQFFGPGTRLTVL.

The chain links TRBV19 to TRBJ2-1, with 8 bases lining up with TRBD2. The germline gives CDR1 LNHDA, CDR2 SQIVND (reference sequence). This CDR3 comprises 13 residues. In nucleotides, the CDR3 is TGTGACAGGAGCAGCGGGAGTCTTACTGAGCAGTTCTTC. It encodes CDRSSGSLTEQFF.

The chain employs TRBV18 and TRBJ1-1; TRBD1 is a possible D gene (6 bases). Trimming shortened V by 3 bases and J by 1 base, and 9 bases separated the two germline ends. CDR3 length: 14 amino acids. Germline V gives CDR1 KGHSH, CDR2 LQKENI. CDR3 region: CASSPGQPNTEAFF. CDR3 DNA: TGTGCCAGCTCACCCGGACAGCCGAACACTGAAGCTTTCTTT. The full variable domain, its missing parts supplied by reference TRBV18 and TRBJ1-1, is NAGVMQNPRHLVRRRGQEARLRCSPMKGHSHVYWYRQLPEEGLKFMVYLQKENIIDESGMPKERFSAEFPKEGPSILRIQQVVRGDSAAYFCASSPGQPNTEAFFGQGTRLTVV.

The V and J genes are TRBV25-1 and TRBJ2-5; 7 bases line up with TRBD2. From germline, CDR1 is MGHDK and CDR2 SYGVNS. V lost 2 bases and J lost 2; bases outside the gene matches: 5. The CDR3 spans 15 residues. CDR3 region: CASSEGGRGQETQYF. CDR3 nucleotide sequence: TGTGCCAGCAGTGAAGGAGGGAGGGGTCAAGAGACCCAGTACTTC.

The chain couples TRBV7-9 to TRBJ1-6, with a possible D match to TRBD1 (5 bases). V dropped 3 bases and J dropped 9 bases, with 12 bases sitting between them. This CDR3 contains 14 residues. From germline, CDR1 is SEHNR and CDR2 FQNEAQ (reference sequence). DNA of the CDR3: TGTGCCAGCAGCTTTCTGGGGCGAGGTTCACCCCTCCACTTT. Encoded protein: CASSFLGRGSPLHF.

The chain carries TRBV10-3 and TRBJ1-6, with a possible D match to TRBD1 (6 bases). The CDR3 contains 13 residues. In germline, CDR1 is ENHRY, CDR2 SYGVKD. The V end lost 9 bases, the J end lost 5 bases, and 11 bases lay between the germline ends. CDR3 DNA sequence: TGTGCCATTTCACAGGGAAATAATTCACCCCTCCACTTT. As protein: CAISQGNNSPLHF.

The chain recombines TRBV7-2 with TRBJ2-1; TRBD2 agrees at 8 bases. Germline V gene lookup returns CDR1 SGHTA and CDR2 FQGNSA. V lost 5 bases and J lost 5; bases outside the gene matches: 2. There are 13 residues in the CDR3. CDR3 sequence reads: CASSRTSHNEQFF. The CDR3 region has the DNA TGTGCCAGCAGCCGGACTAGCCACAATGAGCAGTTCTTC.

This clone was counted only a few times. J is TRBJ1-5 and V is TRBV7-2; 9 bases are shared with TRBD1. After removal of 0 bases from V and 5 bases from J, the junction contained 2 bases not matched to a gene. The germline V gene has CDR1 SGHTA and CDR2 FQGNSA. This CDR3 region has 15 residues. CDR3 sequence: CASSLAWTGDQPQHF. The CDR3 region has the DNA TGTGCCAGCAGCTTAGCTTGGACAGGGGATCAGCCCCAGCATTTT.

J is TRBJ2-1 and V is TRBV24-1, with 10 nucleotides matching TRBD2. The CDR3 has 16 amino acids. The V segment lost 1 base and the J segment 8 bases; nucleotides outside the gene matches: 7. Per the germline V gene, CDR1 is KGHDR and CDR2 is SFDVKD. This chain's CDR3 is CATSDLQREGRDEQFF. CDR3 DNA: TGTGCCACCAGTGATTTACAGCGGGAGGGCCGGGATGAGCAGTTCTTC.

This sequence joins TRBV30 and TRBJ2-5; TRBD2 might be the D (6 bases). Germline values: CDR1 GTSNPN, CDR2 SVGIG (reference sequence). CDR3 length equals 13 residues. Between the trimmed V and J ends, which lost 0 bases and 7 bases, there was a span of 12 bases. CDR3 residues: CAWSVSGVRTQYF. CDR3 DNA: TGTGCCTGGAGTGTATCGGGAGTGAGGACCCAGTACTTC.

This chain connects TRBV28 to TRBJ2-7; TRBD2 matches 11 bases. The CDR3 covers 16 residues. With V trimmed by 1 base and J by 2 bases, 4 bases remained unmatched. From germline, CDR1 is MDHEN and CDR2 SYDVKM. The CDR3 bases are TGTGCCAGCAGTTTATTTAGCGGGAGGGCCCCCTACGAGCAGTACTTC. Its translation is CASSLFSGRAPYEQYF.

V is TRBV19 and J is TRBJ2-7; unclear D gene. The CDR3 has 19 amino acids. V was cut by 5 bases and J by 0 bases, with 26 bases left in between. In germline, CDR1 is LNHDA, CDR2 SQIVND (reference sequence). The CDR3 sequence is CASSAGSLDPTASSYEQYF. For the CDR3, the DNA is TGTGCCAGTAGTGCCGGTAGCCTAGACCCCACCGCGAGCTCCTACGAGCAGTACTTC.

This sequence joins TRBV7-2 and TRBJ1-4, with unresolved D. Germline loops: CDR1 SGHTA, CDR2 FQGNSA. This CDR3 spans 16 amino acids. Trimming took off 1 base at V and 3 bases at J, with 12 bases between the two ends. The CDR3 nucleotides are TGTGCCAGCAGCTTAGAATATAGCGGCTCTAATGAAAAACTGTTTTTT. Protein product: CASSLEYSGSNEKLFF.

In this sample, this clone turned up once. The chain combines TRBV30 with TRBJ1-2; 7 nucleotides line up with TRBD1. CDR1 is GTSNPN and CDR2 is SVGIG in the germline V gene (reference sequence). The CDR3 consists of 12 residues. The ends lost 0 bases at V and 8 bases at J; junction bases unmatched: 3. For the CDR3, the DNA is TGTGCCTGGAGTGTCCCAGGGGGAGGCTACACCTTC. It encodes CAWSVPGGGYTF.

This chain connects TRBV28 to TRBJ2-6, with 8 bases identical to TRBD1. Unmatched junction bases numbered 13, after V lost 6 bases and J lost 0 bases. CDR3 length: 19 residues. Looked up from germline, CDR1 is MDHEN and CDR2 is SYDVKM. The CDR3 protein is CASRTLTQGVVSGANVLTF. In DNA, the CDR3 is TGTGCCAGCAGAACCCTGACACAGGGGGTGGTCTCTGGGGCCAACGTCCTGACTTTC.

The rearrangement links TRBV13 to TRBJ1-1; D gene unclear. V was pared by 3 bases and J by 4 bases, with 18 bases between. Germline V CDR1 and CDR2: PRHDT, FYEKMQ (reference sequence). This CDR3 comprises 16 residues. The CDR3 reads CASSFSGRGKTTEAFF. In DNA form, the CDR3 reads TGTGCCAGCAGCTTTTCCGGACGGGGTAAGACCACTGAAGCTTTCTTT.

The rearrangement links TRBV18 to TRBJ1-4, with a possible D match to TRBD1 (6 bases). This CDR3 has 16 residues. V was cut by 2 bases and J by 2 bases, with 12 bases left in between. Germline V gene sequence: CDR1 KGHSH, CDR2 LQKENI. In DNA, the CDR3 is TGTGCCAGCTCACCAGATACAGGGCCGACTAATGAAAAACTGTTTTTT. This sequence encodes CASSPDTGPTNEKLFF.